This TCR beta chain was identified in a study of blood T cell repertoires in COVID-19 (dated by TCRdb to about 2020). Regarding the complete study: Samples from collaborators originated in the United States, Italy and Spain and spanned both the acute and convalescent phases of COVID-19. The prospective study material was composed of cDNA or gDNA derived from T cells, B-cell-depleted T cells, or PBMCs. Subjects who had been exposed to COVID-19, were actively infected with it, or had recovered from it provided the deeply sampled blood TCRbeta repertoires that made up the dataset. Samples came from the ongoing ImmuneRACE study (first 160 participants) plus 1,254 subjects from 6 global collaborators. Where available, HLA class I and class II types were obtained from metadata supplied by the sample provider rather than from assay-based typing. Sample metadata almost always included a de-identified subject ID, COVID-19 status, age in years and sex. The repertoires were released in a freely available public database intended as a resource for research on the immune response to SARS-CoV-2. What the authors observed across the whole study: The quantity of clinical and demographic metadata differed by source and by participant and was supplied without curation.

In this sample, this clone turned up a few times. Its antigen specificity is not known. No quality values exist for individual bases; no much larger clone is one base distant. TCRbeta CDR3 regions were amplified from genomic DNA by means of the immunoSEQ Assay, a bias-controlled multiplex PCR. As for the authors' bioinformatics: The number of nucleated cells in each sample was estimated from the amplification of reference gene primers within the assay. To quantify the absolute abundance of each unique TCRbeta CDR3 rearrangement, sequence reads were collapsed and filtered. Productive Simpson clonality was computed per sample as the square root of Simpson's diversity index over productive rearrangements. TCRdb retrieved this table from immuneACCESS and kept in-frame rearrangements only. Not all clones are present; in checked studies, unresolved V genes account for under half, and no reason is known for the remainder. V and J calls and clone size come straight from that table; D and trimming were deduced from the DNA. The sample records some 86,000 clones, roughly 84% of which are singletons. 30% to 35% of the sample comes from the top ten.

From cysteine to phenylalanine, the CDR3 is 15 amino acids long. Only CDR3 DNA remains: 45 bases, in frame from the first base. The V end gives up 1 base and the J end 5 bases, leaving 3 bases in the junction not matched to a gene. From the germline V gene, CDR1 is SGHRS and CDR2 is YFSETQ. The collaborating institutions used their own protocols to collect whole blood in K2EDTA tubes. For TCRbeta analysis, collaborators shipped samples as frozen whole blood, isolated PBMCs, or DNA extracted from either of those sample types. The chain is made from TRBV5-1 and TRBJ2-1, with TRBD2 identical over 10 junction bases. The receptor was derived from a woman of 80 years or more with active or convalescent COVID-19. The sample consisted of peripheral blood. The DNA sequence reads TGCGCCAGCAGCTTGCTAGCGGGAGTGGACAATGAGCAGTTCTTC. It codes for CASSLLAGVDNEQFF.